This note documents a single T cell receptor beta chain sequence. What it recognizes is unknown. This specimen belongs to a study of cytomegalovirus exposure and HLA in healthy donors. Overall study results and limits: Clonal expansion was found to be greater in HLA-associated TCR beta chains than in equally common others in a later analysis. Being indistinguishable, some V segments were excluded, TRBV6-2 and TRBV6-3 among them.

CDR1 and CDR2 from the germline V gene are MNHEY and SMNVEV (reference sequence). The CDR3 is made up of 14 amino acids. Trimming took 3 bases from V and 9 from J; bases not matched to a gene: 8. The study ran its PCR with 60 Vbeta and 13 Jbeta primers. Sequencing used immunoSEQ multiplex PCR; TCRdb keeps in-frame clones, though not all of them. The data hold about 280,000 clones, with around 90% observed a single time. This chain joins TRBV27 and TRBJ1-5, with 7 bases lining up with TRBD1. Material for sequencing was PBMCs. The receptor comes from a woman aged 18-29 years in good health and CMV-seronegative. DNA for the CDR3: TGTGCCAGCAGTTTCCTCCGAGGGGGCTGGCCCCAGCATTTT. As protein: CASSFLRGGWPQHF.